One sample yielded the 7 T cell receptor beta chains listed below, sequenced in a study of neurological immune-mediated disorders (dated by TCRdb to between 2019 and 2020). Explained via the paper, the time point label denotes: longitudinal time-point 2. The method behind the library was 5' RACE. Sequencing was performed on an Illumina HiSeq 2500. The raw public reads went through TCRdb reprocessing: fastp at Q25, MiXCR clone calling, in-frame beta chains kept. Each CDR3 protein appears once, grouped with its most common genes and DNA. The sample includes some 48,000 distinct CDR3 sequences, with about 12% observed a single time. The ten biggest clones cover less than 5.5% of the sample. Source material: PBMCs. The receptors originated from a male donor with HTLV-1-associated myelopathy (HAM/TSP).

This clonotype was detected many times. The genes are TRBV9 and TRBJ2-2; 7 positions match TRBD1. The CDR3 contains 16 residues. CDR1 is SGDLS and CDR2 is YYNGEE in the germline V gene. With 4 bases clipped from V and 3 bases from J, the junction kept 9 bases outside the gene matches. The CDR3: CASSPHRGRDTGELFF. CDR3 coding DNA: TGTGCCAGCAGCCCCCACAGGGGACGCGACACCGGGGAGCTGTTTTTT.

This clonotype was counted ten times or more. The chain couples TRBV5-1 to TRBJ2-5, with 8 bases that match TRBD1. The CDR3 is 18 residues long. Germline V gene lookup returns CDR1 SGHRS and CDR2 YFSETQ. After removal of 3 bases from V and 0 bases from J, the junction contained 13 bases not matched to a gene. CDR3 sequence: CASSSGDRSRRYQETQYF. The CDR3 DNA reads as TGCGCCAGCAGCTCCGGGGACAGGTCCCGCCGGTACCAAGAGACCCAGTACTTC.

This clonotype has a count of ten or more. This chain links TRBV29-1 with TRBJ2-5, with a tentative D call TRBD2 (7 bases). Between the trimmed V and J ends, which lost 4 bases and 5 bases, there was a span of 20 bases. Germline CDR1 and CDR2: SQVTM and ANQGSEA. CDR3 length: 15 amino acids. CDR3 loop: CSVVLFEGGRETQYF. The CDR3 nucleotides read TGCAGCGTTGTATTATTCGAGGGGGGGCGGGAGACCCAGTACTTC.

Of note for this clonotype: One end of the junction fails to match germline, which may point to a read error. The V gene is TRBV9, the J gene TRBJ1-5; D not certain. CDR3 length equals 13 residues. The V gene's germline CDR1 is SGDLS and CDR2 YYNGEE. The CDR3 DNA reads as TGTGCCAGCAGCGTAGCTCGCAATAAGCCCCAGCATTTT. Amino acid sequence: CASSVARNKPQHF. The full variable domain, its missing parts supplied by reference TRBV9 and TRBJ1-5, is DSGVTQTPKHLITATGQRVTLRCSPRSGDLSVYWYQQSLDQGLQFLIQYYNGEERAKGNILERFSAQQFPDLHSELNLSSLELGDSALYFCASSVARNKPQHFGDGTRLSIL.

This clonotype was detected many times. This chain links TRBV5-5 with TRBJ2-5; D possibly corresponds to TRBD1 (6 bases). The CDR3 consists of 17 residues. The germline V and J ends were trimmed by 1 base and 5 bases, with 21 bases remaining between them. The V gene's germline CDR1 is SGHKS and CDR2 YYEKEE (reference sequence). DNA for the CDR3: TGTGCCAGCAGCTTGCGGACAGCGATGACTCCCGGGGAGACCCAGTACTTC. It specifies CASSLRTAMTPGETQYF.

This clonotype was observed many times. The chain combines TRBV15 with TRBJ1-4; no firm D call. Trimming left V 0 bases short and J 13 bases short, with 9 bases between. This CDR3 has 12 amino acids. In germline, CDR1 is LNHNV, CDR2 YYDKDF (reference sequence). The CDR3 nucleotides read TGTGCCACCAGCAGAGATCGGAGACGACTGTTTTTT. Amino acids: CATSRDRRRLFF.

This clonotype came up many times. This chain links TRBV27 with TRBJ1-1; D gene ambiguous. CDR1 MNHEY and CDR2 SMNVEV come from the germline V gene (reference sequence). The CDR3 runs to 13 residues. Trimming cost V 3 bases and J 0 bases, with 5 bases left between them. The CDR3 loop is CASSFTVNTEAFF. CDR3 sequence (DNA): TGTGCCAGCAGTTTCACCGTGAACACTGAAGCTTTCTTT.